This passage covers 22 T cell receptor beta chains from one sample sequenced in a study of T-cell memory formation after mild COVID-19. TCRdb re-derived calls from the 5' RACE reads in MiXCR, one entry per CDR3 protein. This table holds about 340,000 distinct CDR3 sequences, approximately 16% found once. Sequenced material: PBMCs or a T cell subset sorted from them (not recorded which). The receptors derive from a man between 18 and 35 years old who had mild COVID-19 (a few samples of this study predate the infection). Cell type and time point are not known.

This clonotype has only a few counts. The genes are TRBV12-3 or TRBV12-4 and TRBJ2-7; D not resolved. Trimming removed 0 bases at V and 2 bases at J, with 2 bases between. The CDR3 is 12 residues long. The CDR3 sequence is CASSLAAYEQYF. As DNA, the CDR3 is TGTGCCAGCAGTTTAGCAGCCTACGAGCAGTACTTC.

This chain links TRBV12-3 or TRBV12-4 with TRBJ2-7, with 7 nucleotides matching TRBD1. The CDR3 runs 15 residues. V trimming: 6 bases; J trimming: 0 bases; junction bases outside the gene matches: 8. CDR3 residues: CASSPQGMTSYEQYF. CDR3 sequence (DNA): TGTGCCAGCAGCCCACAGGGGATGACCTCCTACGAGCAGTACTTC.

V gene TRBV7-7 combines with J gene TRBJ2-5; TRBD1 aligns across 8 bases. This CDR3 contains 15 residues. Germline V gene lookup returns CDR1 SSHAT and CDR2 FNYEAQ (reference sequence). After removal of 5 bases from V and 5 bases from J, the junction contained 10 bases not matched to a gene. CDR3 nucleotides: TGTGCCAGCAGCGCGAACAGGGGGAGTAGGGAGACCCAGTACTTC. This sequence encodes CASSANRGSRETQYF.

This clonotype was observed many times. The V call is TRBV10-3, the J call TRBJ2-7, with 7 bases identical to TRBD1. The CDR3 spans 12 residues. Germline CDR1 ENHRY, CDR2 SYGVKD. V shed 10 bases, J shed 2 bases, and the junction held 5 bases outside the gene matches. CDR3 amino acids: CANSQGTYEQYF. The CDR3 DNA reads as TGTGCCAACTCACAGGGGACCTACGAGCAGTACTTC.

This clonotype appeared a few times. The J gene is TRBJ2-7, the V gene TRBV7-2; D perhaps matches TRBD2 (7 bases). CDR3 length equals 15 residues. The germline V gene has CDR1 SGHTA and CDR2 FQGNSA. V was pared by 1 base and J by 3 bases, with 13 bases between. CDR3 bases: TGTGCCAGCAGCTTAGAGGGCGGGGGCTTCTACGAGCAGTACTTC. Translation: CASSLEGGGFYEQYF.

This clonotype was picked up many times. The chain links TRBV5-1 to TRBJ2-1, with 7 bases aligning to TRBD1. Germline V CDR1 and CDR2: SGHRS, YFSETQ. The ends lost 0 bases at V and 3 bases at J; junction bases unmatched: 3. The CDR3 covers 15 residues. The CDR3 DNA reads as TGCGCCAGCAGCTTGGAGACAGGGAACTACAATGAGCAGTTCTTC. This codes for CASSLETGNYNEQFF.

This clonotype occurred many times. The chain recombines TRBV7-2 with TRBJ2-1, with D possibly TRBD2 on 5 matching bases. This CDR3 spans 14 amino acids. Trimming removed 4 bases at V and 1 base at J, with 8 bases between. In germline, CDR1 is SGHTA, CDR2 FQGNSA. CDR3 sequence: CASSSTSSYNEQFF. CDR3 DNA sequence: TGTGCCAGCAGCTCCACTAGTTCCTACAATGAGCAGTTCTTC. The full variable domain, in which reference TRBV7-2 and TRBJ2-1 provide the parts outside the CDR3, is GAGVSQSPSNKVTEKGKDVELRCDPISGHTALYWYRQSLGQGLEFLIYFQGNSAPDKSGLPSDRFSAERTGGSVSTLTIQRTQQEDSAVYLCASSSTSSYNEQFFGPGTRLTVL.

The V gene is TRBV7-9, the J gene TRBJ1-1; D unclear. The CDR3 is made up of 12 amino acids. Trimming took 2 bases from V and 11 from J, leaving 12 bases between them. CDR1 is SEHNR, CDR2 FQNEAQ, per germline (reference sequence). This chain's CDR3 is CASSLTDRQAFF. CDR3 bases: TGTGCCAGCAGCTTAACAGACCGTCAGGCTTTCTTT.

The genes are TRBV5-4 and TRBJ2-7, with 9 bases identical to TRBD1. Per the germline V gene, CDR1 is SGHNT and CDR2 is YYREEE (reference sequence). The CDR3 length is 15 residues. Trimming at V came to 2 bases and at J to 5 bases, leaving 8 bases not matched to a gene. This CDR3 reads CASSFGTGTLDEQYV. The DNA for the CDR3 is TGTGCCAGCAGCTTCGGGACAGGGACGTTGGACGAGCAGTACGTC.

The sample holds a few counts of this clonotype. The chain couples TRBV5-1 to TRBJ2-5, with D possibly TRBD2 on 6 matching bases. Trimming left V 4 bases short and J 7 bases short, with 20 bases between. CDR3 length: 15 amino acids. Germline V CDR1 and CDR2: SGHRS, YFSETQ. The CDR3: CASSGTYPPGGTQYF. The CDR3 nucleotides are TGCGCCAGCAGCGGGACCTACCCCCCCGGGGGGACCCAGTACTTC.

The chain joins TRBV15 to TRBJ2-5; either TRBD1 or TRBD2 may fit D (6 bases each). The V gene lost 1 base and the J gene lost 4 bases, with 13 bases spanning the gap. The CDR3 runs 15 residues. CDR1 is LNHNV and CDR2 is YYDKDF in the germline V gene (reference sequence). The CDR3 coding sequence is TGTGCCACCAGCAGAGGGGGGGCGTTAATAGAGACCCAGTACTTC. Encoded protein: CATSRGGALIETQYF. Using reference TRBV15 and TRBJ2-5 for the parts outside the CDR3, the full variable domain is DAMVIQNPRYQVTQFGKPVTLSCSQTLNHNVMYWYQQKSSQAPKLLFHYYDKDFNNEADTPDNFQSRRPNTSFCFLDIRSPGLGDTAMYLCATSRGGALIETQYFGPGTRLLVL.

The CDR3 protein is CASRGSGSYTF. CDR3 DNA sequence: TGTGCCAGCAGGGGCTCGGGTAGCTACACCTTC. J is TRBJ1-2 and V is TRBV6-4; no definite D call. There are 11 residues in the CDR3. V gave up 6 bases and J gave up 9 bases, with 11 bases separating them. CDR1 MRHNA and CDR2 SNTAGT come from the germline V gene.

The rearrangement uses TRBV5-1 and TRBJ2-5; perhaps D is TRBD1 or TRBD2 (5 bases each). Trimming shortened V by 4 bases and J by 5 bases, and 15 bases separated the two germline ends. The CDR3 is 14 amino acids. Per germline, CDR1 SGHRS and CDR2 YFSETQ. The CDR3 region has the DNA TGCGCCAGCAGCCGGGACGCCGCCTCTGAGACCCAGTACTTC. Its translation: CASSRDAASETQYF.

The chain carries TRBV7-6 and TRBJ2-5; 8 bases are shared with TRBD1. The V segment lost 2 bases and the J segment 5 bases; nucleotides outside the gene matches: 10. CDR3 length: 16 residues. Germline values: CDR1 SGHVS, CDR2 FNYEAQ. In nucleotides, the CDR3 is TGTGCCAGCAGCTTACGACCAGGGGGCGCGGGGGAGACCCAGTACTTC. Protein sequence: CASSLRPGGAGETQYF.

There are a few counts of this clonotype. This chain joins TRBV7-8 and TRBJ1-5; tentative D call: TRBD1 (5 bases). The ends were cut back, 11 bases at V and 4 bases at J, with 15 bases in the middle. The germline V gene encodes CDR1 SGHVS and CDR2 FQNEAQ. The CDR3 totals 13 residues. The CDR3 DNA sequence: TGTGCCTCTCGCGGGGACGTGAATCAGCCCCAGCATTTT. Its protein is CASRGDVNQPQHF. Based on the CDR3 plus reference TRBV7-8 and TRBJ1-5, the full variable domain is GAGVSQSPRYKVAKRGQDVALRCDPISGHVSLFWYQQALGQGPEFLTYFQNEAQLDKSGLPSDRFFAERPEGSVSTLKIQRTQQEDSAVYLCASRGDVNQPQHFGDGTRLSIL.

The CDR3 DNA reads TGTGCCAGCAGCCCGAGGCAGGCCAGTTCGGACTATGGCTACACCTTC. Encoded protein: CASSPRQASSDYGYTF. The genes are TRBV7-9 and TRBJ1-2; D remains unclear. Per germline, CDR1 SEHNR and CDR2 FQNEAQ (reference sequence). The CDR3 runs to 16 residues. V lost 5 bases, J lost 3 bases, and 19 bases lay in between.

The sample holds a few counts of this clonotype. The rearrangement links TRBV4-1 to TRBJ2-7; 12 nucleotides agree with TRBD2. V lost 2 bases to trimming and J lost 6 bases; unmatched junction nucleotides: 11. CDR3 length: 17 amino acids. The V gene's germline CDR1 is MGHRA and CDR2 YSYEKL. The CDR3 DNA reads TGCGCCAGCAGCCAACCGGGCGGACTAGCGGGGATAACCGAGCAGTACTTC. This sequence encodes CASSQPGGLAGITEQYF.

The CDR3 reads CASSQVQETQYF. DNA for the CDR3: TGTGCCAGCAGCCAAGTCCAAGAGACCCAGTACTTC. The chain is built from TRBV14 and TRBJ2-5; the D is unclear. This CDR3 region has 12 residues. CDR1 and CDR2 (germline): SGHDN, FVKESK. With 1 base removed from V and 1 base from J, the gap between germline ends came to 1 base.

The rearrangement joins TRBV14 to TRBJ2-3, with TRBD1 matching over 9 bases. Germline lookup yields CDR1 SGHDN and CDR2 FVKESK. This CDR3 is 16 amino acids long. Trimming removed 0 bases from V and 4 bases from J; junction bases left unmatched: 5. The CDR3 coding sequence is TGTGCCAGCAGCCAAGATCTGGGACAGGGCCCAGATACGCAGTATTTT. Its protein product is CASSQDLGQGPDTQYF.

This clonotype has more than one count but fewer than ten. This rearrangement joins TRBV6-5 to TRBJ2-5, with a possible D match to TRBD2 (5 bases). V dropped 5 bases and J dropped 2 bases, with 15 bases sitting between them. The CDR3 sequence is 15 residues long. The germline CDR1 and CDR2 sequences are MNHEY and SVGAGI. CDR3 coding DNA: TGTGCCAGCAGTCGCAGGATTGGACTGCAAGAGACCCAGTACTTC. The encoded protein is CASSRRIGLQETQYF.

The chain is built from TRBV7-8 and TRBJ2-7, with 9 bases matching TRBD2. Germline V CDR1 and CDR2: SGHVS, FQNEAQ. The CDR3 sequence is 14 residues long. Trimming at V came to 5 bases and at J to 4 bases, leaving 6 bases not matched to a gene. CDR3: CASSPSSGAYEQYF. The DNA of the CDR3 is TGTGCCAGCAGCCCATCTAGCGGGGCGTACGAGCAGTACTTC.

V and J are TRBV7-2 and TRBJ1-2, with 7 nucleotides matching TRBD1. The CDR3 is 13 residues long. Trimming cost V 4 bases and J 4 bases; bases outside gene matches: 3. Looked up from germline, CDR1 is SGHTA and CDR2 is FQGNSA. The CDR3 DNA follows: TGTGCCAGCAGCTCCCCAGGGGGCTATGGCTACACCTTC. This codes for CASSSPGGYGYTF.